The present T cell receptor beta chain was sequenced within a study of T cell repertoires in cytomegalovirus infection. Study summary: CMV infection and matching HLA type were both indicated by public TCR beta signatures.

A few counts support this clonotype. Its antigen remains unidentified. Using its own MiXCR run on the reads, TCRdb lists one record per CDR3 protein. Of roughly 600,000 distinct CDR3 sequences listed, roughly a quarter are singletons. General study findings and limits: HLA-C-restricted CMV clonotypes gave the most frequent clonotype in two of eight donors. Cumulative public TCR beta family frequency identified carriers of CMV plus the relevant HLA.

The germline V gene has CDR1 MGHDK and CDR2 SYGVNS. This CDR3 comprises 14 residues. V lost 8 bases to trimming and J lost 6 bases; unmatched junction nucleotides: 6. The chain is built from TRBV25-1 and TRBJ2-2; 10 positions match TRBD1. The TCR originated in a human donor in good health (CMV status not recorded). Some clones in this sample may be carry-over from other donors' samples. Specimen: CD8+ T cells from PBMCs. The CDR3 nucleotides are TGTGCCAGCGGATTGGACAGGGGGGCCGGGGAGCTGTTTTTT. Protein: CASGLDRGAGELFF.